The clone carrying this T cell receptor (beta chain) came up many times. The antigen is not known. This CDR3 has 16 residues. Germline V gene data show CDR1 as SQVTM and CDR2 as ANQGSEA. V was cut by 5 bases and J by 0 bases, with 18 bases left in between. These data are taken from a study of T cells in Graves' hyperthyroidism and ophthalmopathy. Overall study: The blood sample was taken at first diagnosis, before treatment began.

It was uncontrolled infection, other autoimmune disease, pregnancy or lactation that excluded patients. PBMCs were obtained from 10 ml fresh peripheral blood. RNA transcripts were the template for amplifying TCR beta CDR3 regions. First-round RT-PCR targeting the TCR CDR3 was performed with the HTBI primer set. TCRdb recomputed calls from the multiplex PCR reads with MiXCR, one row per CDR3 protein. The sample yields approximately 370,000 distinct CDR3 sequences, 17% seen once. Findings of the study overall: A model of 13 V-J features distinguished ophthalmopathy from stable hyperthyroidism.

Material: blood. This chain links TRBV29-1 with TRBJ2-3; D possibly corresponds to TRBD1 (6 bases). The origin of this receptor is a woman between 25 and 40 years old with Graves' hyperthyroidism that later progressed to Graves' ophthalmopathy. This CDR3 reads CSVTLRQQGSTDTQYF. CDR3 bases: TGCAGCGTTACTTTACGCCAACAGGGAAGCACAGATACGCAGTATTTT.